The 20 T cell receptor beta chains below were found in one sample sequenced in a study of human T cells and chemical hapten exposure. TCRdb re-called the RACE reads through MiXCR, storing one row per CDR3 protein. The repertoire holds about 58,000 distinct CDR3 sequences, with over 10% as singletons. The sample's time point: patch test 3, about 24 weeks after DPC sensitization. Treatment of the sample: therapeutic diphenylcyclopropenone sensitization with weekly scalp DPC. Here the sequenced sample was whole blood, taken in connection with sensitization to the hapten diphenylcyclopropenone (DPC). The receptor set was obtained from a man younger than 45 with alopecia areata. Some clones in this sample may be carry-over from other donors' samples.

This clonotype showed up many times. The CDR3 loop reads CASSLGSVIATDTQYF. CDR3 nucleotide sequence: TGCGCCAGCAGCTTGGGATCGGTCATCGCGACAGATACGCAGTATTTT. This chain connects TRBV5-1 to TRBJ2-3; unclear D gene. The CDR3 is 16 residues long. CDR1 SGHRS and CDR2 YFSETQ come from the germline V gene. V gave up 0 bases and J gave up 3 bases, with 14 bases separating them.

This clonotype came up many times. The chain combines TRBV6-2 or TRBV6-3 with TRBJ2-1; 10 nucleotides line up with TRBD2. V trimming: 2 bases; J trimming: 5 bases; junction bases outside the gene matches: 9. This CDR3 region has 17 residues. Germline V gene sequence: CDR1 MNHEY, CDR2 SVGEGT. DNA of the CDR3: TGTGCCAGCAGTTACAGCGGTAGCGGGGGGCTTAACAATGAGCAGTTCTTC. Amino acids: CASSYSGSGGLNNEQFF.

The chain carries TRBV3-1 and TRBJ1-3; no reliable D call. The CDR3 runs 11 residues. Trimming stripped 4 bases from V and 8 bases from J, with 6 bases between. CDR1 and CDR2 from the germline V gene are LGHDT and YNNKEL (reference sequence). This CDR3 is CASSLWDTIYF. The DNA of the CDR3 is TGTGCCAGCAGCCTTTGGGACACCATATATTTT.

The sample holds a few counts of this clonotype. V and J are TRBV11-1 and TRBJ2-5; D uncertain. The germline V gene has CDR1 SGHAT and CDR2 FQDESV (reference sequence). Trimming cost V 1 base and J 3 bases, with 9 bases left between them. The CDR3 runs to 14 residues. CDR3 bases: TGTGCCAGCAGCTTAGATGCGAGTAAAGAGACCCAGTACTTC. Protein: CASSLDASKETQYF.

This clonotype showed up just a few times. The V call is TRBV7-9, the J call TRBJ1-3; 8 bases fit TRBD1. V lost 2 bases and J lost 8; bases outside the gene matches: 2. Germline V gene data show CDR1 as SEHNR and CDR2 as FQNEAQ (reference sequence). The CDR3 contains 13 residues. CDR3 DNA sequence: TGTGCCAGCAGCTTACAACAGGGGGACACCATATATTTT. This encodes CASSLQQGDTIYF.

The chain links TRBV27 to TRBJ2-7; tentative D call: TRBD1 (6 bases). Per the germline V gene, CDR1 is MNHEY and CDR2 is SMNVEV (reference sequence). The CDR3 has 15 amino acids. Trimming pared 8 bases from V and 0 bases from J, leaving 17 bases between. The CDR3 region has the DNA TGTGCCAGCCCAACCGGGACAAAAAGCTCCTACGAGCAGTACTTC. Translating it yields CASPTGTKSSYEQYF.

This clonotype has at least ten counts. The rearrangement joins TRBV27 to TRBJ1-4; 7 positions match TRBD1. The CDR3 is 16 residues long. Germline V gives CDR1 MNHEY, CDR2 SMNVEV (reference sequence). The V and J ends lost 2 bases and 10 bases, in that order; junction bases with no gene match: 13. CDR3 loop: CASSLTAGTAGGKLFF. CDR3 DNA: TGTGCCAGCAGTTTAACGGCCGGGACAGCAGGGGGAAAACTGTTTTTT.

The J gene is TRBJ2-3, the V gene TRBV2; no reliable D call. Trimming shortened V by 7 bases and J by 6 bases, and 8 bases separated the two germline ends. CDR1 is SNHLY, CDR2 FYNNEI, per germline. CDR3 length equals 11 residues. Written as DNA, the CDR3 is TGTGCCAGCACCCAAAGGGATACGCAGTATTTT. It yields the protein CASTQRDTQYF.

This clonotype has ten or more counts. The chain uses TRBV21-1 and TRBJ1-1; the table's D call of TRBD1 was not tested on the DNA. TRBV21-1 is an annotated pseudogene. The CDR3 contains 15 residues. The CDR3 here is CASSKRGTGNTEAFF. Here the CDR3 DNA reads TGTGCCAGCAGCAAACGTGGGACGGGGAACACTGAAGCTTTCTTT.

This clonotype has just a few counts. The chain uses TRBV5-1 and TRBJ2-2; D unresolved. This CDR3 has 12 residues. Germline loops: CDR1 SGHRS, CDR2 YFSETQ. The V gene lost 4 bases and the J gene lost 7 bases, with 8 bases spanning the gap. CDR3 protein: CASSHPGGELFF. CDR3 nucleotides: TGCGCCAGCAGCCACCCAGGCGGGGAGCTGTTTTTT.

This chain connects TRBV7-2 to TRBJ1-1; no definite D call. With 2 bases removed from V and 0 bases from J, the gap between germline ends came to 4 bases. This CDR3 is 13 amino acids long. Germline lookup yields CDR1 SGHTA and CDR2 FQGNSA. In DNA, the CDR3 is TGTGCCAGCAGCTTACTGGTGAACACTGAAGCTTTCTTT. Protein: CASSLLVNTEAFF.

This clonotype was counted ten times or more. This chain uses TRBV18 with TRBJ1-1; 8 bases match TRBD1. This CDR3 contains 15 residues. After removal of 6 bases from V and 0 bases from J, the junction contained 6 bases not matched to a gene. CDR1 is KGHSH, CDR2 LQKENI, per germline. The CDR3 region is CASSPDRGLNTEAFF. DNA for the CDR3: TGTGCCAGCTCCCCCGACAGGGGTTTGAACACTGAAGCTTTCTTT.

This clonotype was seen ten or more times. This chain joins TRBV6-1 and TRBJ2-5; D uncertain. Germline CDR1 is MNHNS and CDR2 is SASEGT. CDR3 length: 15 residues. V lost 0 bases and J 1 base, leaving 9 bases between the germline ends. CDR3 loop: CASSEALGAQETQYF. The DNA for the CDR3 is TGTGCCAGCAGTGAAGCGCTTGGTGCCCAAGAGACCCAGTACTTC.

The chain employs TRBV11-3 and TRBJ2-1; no reliable D call. Germline CDR1 is SGHNT and CDR2 is YENEEA. The CDR3 has 14 amino acids. V lost 5 bases and J 0 bases, leaving 8 bases between the germline ends. This CDR3 is CASSLGFSYNEQFF. DNA of the CDR3: TGTGCCAGCAGCCTAGGATTCTCCTACAATGAGCAGTTCTTC.

This clonotype came up a few times. The rearrangement joins TRBV7-9 to TRBJ2-7; D gene unclear. Between the trimmed V and J ends, which lost 3 bases and 5 bases, there was a span of 5 bases. The V gene's germline CDR1 is SEHNR and CDR2 FQNEAQ (reference sequence). The CDR3 runs 11 residues. CDR3 in amino acids: CASSFSHEQYF. CDR3 in DNA: TGTGCCAGCAGCTTTAGCCACGAGCAGTACTTC.

This clonotype was seen a handful of times. The chain joins TRBV29-1 to TRBJ1-1; 8 positions agree with TRBD1. V shed 7 bases and J 6 bases; nucleotides not matched to a gene: 16. The CDR3 runs 15 residues. CDR1 SQVTM and CDR2 ANQGSEA come from the germline V gene. In nucleotides, the CDR3 is TGCAGCGCGACAGGGGCCCCCCCCTTGGTGGCTGAAGCTTTCTTT. Its protein product is CSATGAPPLVAEAFF.

V gene TRBV2 combines with J gene TRBJ2-1; maybe TRBD2 (5 bases). Looked up from germline, CDR1 is SNHLY and CDR2 is FYNNEI. This CDR3 comprises 18 residues. V was trimmed by 0 bases and J by 0 bases, leaving 15 bases between them. This CDR3 reads CASSEALGGSSSYNEQFF. The CDR3 bases are TGTGCCAGCAGTGAAGCGCTTGGAGGATCAAGCTCCTACAATGAGCAGTTCTTC.

This clonotype was seen a few times. The rearrangement joins TRBV6-2 or TRBV6-3 to TRBJ1-6, with D unresolved. The germline V and J ends were trimmed by 8 bases and 5 bases, with 10 bases remaining between them. The CDR3 extends over 13 amino acids. The germline gives CDR1 MNHEY, CDR2 SVGEGT. DNA of the CDR3: TGTGCCAGCGGGCGACTGCATAATTCACCCCTCCACTTT. Translating gives CASGRLHNSPLHF.

There are many counts of this clonotype. The rearrangement joins TRBV11-2 to TRBJ1-1; a weak D match, TRBD1 (5 bases). The CDR3 totals 12 residues. Trimming removed 0 bases at V and 9 bases at J, with 8 bases between. Germline V gives CDR1 SGHAT, CDR2 FQNNGV. The CDR3 loop is CASSLEGVKAFF. The CDR3 DNA reads as TGTGCCAGCAGCTTAGAGGGGGTTAAAGCTTTCTTT.

This clonotype was observed many times. The CDR3 DNA reads as TGTGCCAGCAGCTTTGGGGCTAATCACCGAGAAAAACTGTTTTTT. Amino acid sequence: CASSFGANHREKLFF. V and J are TRBV7-9 and TRBJ1-4; D is possibly TRBD1 (5 bases). From germline, CDR1 is SEHNR and CDR2 FQNEAQ (reference sequence). This CDR3 contains 15 residues. V shed 3 bases and J shed 8 bases, with 16 bases lying between them.